The 7 T cell receptor beta chains in this list originate from one sample, sequenced in a study of T cell responses to AZD1222 COVID-19 vaccine. Produced via immunoSEQ multiplex PCR; TCRdb's table is partial and in-frame only. The repertoire holds fewer than 150,000 clones, with 93% as singletons. The material sequenced was peripheral blood, taken on day 0 of AZD1222 vaccination. These receptors originate from an adult in good health.

V and J are TRBV5-1 and TRBJ1-2, with a possible D match to TRBD1 (6 bases). The germline V gene has CDR1 SGHRS and CDR2 YFSETQ. This CDR3 is 16 amino acids long. Trimming pared 4 bases from V and 3 bases from J, leaving 19 bases between. DNA for the CDR3: TGCGCCAGCAGCCCGCGGGTAATACAGGGAGACTATGGCTACACCTTC. It is translated as CASSPRVIQGDYGYTF.

This chain uses TRBV28 with TRBJ2-2; D gene uncertain. V was clipped by 3 bases and J by 5 bases, with 7 bases between them. The germline gives CDR1 MDHEN, CDR2 SYDVKM. This CDR3 contains 13 residues. CDR3 in amino acids: CASSFNPTGELFF. The CDR3 bases are TGTGCCAGCAGTTTTAACCCGACCGGGGAGCTGTTTTTT.

This clone was found a few times. This sequence joins TRBV7-3 and TRBJ2-1; D could derive from TRBD1 or TRBD2 (5 bases each). The length of the CDR3 is 15 residues. Trimming removed 5 bases at V and 5 bases at J, with 16 bases between. The germline V gene has CDR1 SGHTA and CDR2 FQGTGA. CDR3 DNA sequence: TGTGCCAGCAGCCCAACCCCCGGGACCCACAATGAGCAGTTCTTC. Amino acids: CASSPTPGTHNEQFF. The full variable domain, in which reference TRBV7-3 and TRBJ2-1 provide the parts outside the CDR3, is GAGVSQTPSNKVTEKGKYVELRCDPISGHTALYWYRQSLGQGPEFLIYFQGTGAADDSGLPNDRFFAVRPEGSVSTLKIQRTERGDSAVYLCASSPTPGTHNEQFFGPGTRLTVL.

This CDR3 is CASSGWDTQNTEAFF. CDR3 DNA: TGTGCCAGCAGTGGGTGGGACACCCAGAACACTGAAGCTTTCTTT. The rearrangement uses TRBV25-1 and TRBJ1-1; TRBD1 might be the D (6 bases). From germline, CDR1 is MGHDK and CDR2 SYGVNS. The CDR3 is 15 residues long. V dropped 4 bases and J dropped 1 base, with 13 bases sitting between them.

The chain carries TRBV28 and TRBJ2-1; D remains unclear. V shed 8 bases and J shed 4 bases, with 15 bases lying between them. The CDR3 consists of 14 residues. Germline lookup yields CDR1 MDHEN and CDR2 SYDVKM. The CDR3 nucleotides are TGTGCCAGCCACTTGGCTGGAGTTTACAATGAGCAGTTCTTC. Residues: CASHLAGVYNEQFF.

The chain recombines TRBV28 with TRBJ2-5; TRBD1 is a possible D gene (5 bases). Germline V lookup: CDR1 MDHEN, CDR2 SYDVKM. The length of the CDR3 is 15 residues. V lost 5 bases, J lost 5 bases, and 18 bases lay in between. CDR3 protein: CASSQLETSGETQYF. The CDR3 bases are TGTGCCAGCAGTCAGCTCGAAACCTCAGGGGAGACCCAGTACTTC.

The V call is TRBV19, the J call TRBJ1-1, with 8 bases that match TRBD1. Germline V gives CDR1 LNHDA, CDR2 SQIVND (reference sequence). The CDR3 covers 16 residues. The V segment lost 3 bases and the J segment 1 base; nucleotides outside the gene matches: 7. In DNA, the CDR3 is TGTGCCAGTAGTATCCACCCGGGACAGGAGAACACTGAAGCTTTCTTT. Its translation is CASSIHPGQENTEAFF.